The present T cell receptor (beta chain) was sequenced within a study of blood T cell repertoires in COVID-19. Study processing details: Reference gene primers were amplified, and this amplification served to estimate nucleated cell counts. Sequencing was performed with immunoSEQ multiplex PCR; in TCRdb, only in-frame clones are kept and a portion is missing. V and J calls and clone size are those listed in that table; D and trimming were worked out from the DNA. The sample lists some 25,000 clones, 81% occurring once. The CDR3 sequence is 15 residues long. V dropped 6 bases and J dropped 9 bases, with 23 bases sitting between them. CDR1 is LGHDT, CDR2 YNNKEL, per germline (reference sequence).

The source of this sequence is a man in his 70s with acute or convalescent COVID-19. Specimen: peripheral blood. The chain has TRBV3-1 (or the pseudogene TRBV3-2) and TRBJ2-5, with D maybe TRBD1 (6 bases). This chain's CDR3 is CASSLRQVGERAQYF. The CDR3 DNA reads TGTGCCAGCAGTCTGCGACAGGTGGGGGAAAGGGCCCAGTACTTC.